Given below is one TCR beta chain in context. Looked up from germline, CDR1 is MDHEN and CDR2 is SYDVKM. V lost 6 bases, J lost 5 bases, and 19 bases lay in between. This CDR3 has 15 amino acids. TCRdb keeps only in-frame clones here, not all; method: immunoSEQ multiplex PCR. The data hold 160,000 or so clones, with more than 65% observed a single time. The data are from a study of blood T cell repertoires in COVID-19. About the study: Samples of COVID-19 (acute and convalescent) were obtained from the United States, Italy and Spain.

The recovered donors of Cohort 3 showed two negative PCRs, clearance, or symptom resolution. This clonotype was obtained from a man between 60 and 75 years old who had recovered from COVID-19. Sequenced sample: PBMCs or T cells enriched from blood (not recorded which). The rearrangement joins TRBV28 to TRBJ1-2; D might be TRBD1 (6 bases). The chain's CDR3 is CASRPPGAGGYGYTF. CDR3 in DNA: TGTGCCAGCAGACCCCCAGGGGCGGGAGGGTATGGCTACACCTTC.